This is a list of T cell receptor beta chains from one sample in a study of cytomegalovirus exposure and HLA in healthy donors. The method was immunoSEQ multiplex PCR; TCRdb's version includes in-frame clones alone and lacks a portion of them. Of about 180,000 clones in the sample, over 70% were seen once. The sequenced sample consisted of PBMCs. The source is a woman aged 55-69 years in good health and CMV-seropositive. The conserved cysteine and the conserved F or W are not part of the CDR3 here.

J: TRBJ2-6
V: TRBV7-3
CDR3: ASSPKLWLDSPSGANVLT

J: TRBJ1-1
V: TRBV7-2
CDR3: ASSPSGLGTEAF

J: TRBJ2-3
V: TRBV2
CDR3: ASSGGRTDTQY

J: TRBJ1-1
V: TRBV27
CDR3: ASSLGGFTEAF

J: TRBJ1-6
V: TRBV28
CDR3: ASIPFDTPNSPLH

J: TRBJ2-3
V: TRBV9
CDR3: ASSGPGTEDPDTQY

J: TRBJ1-1
V: TRBV2
CDR3: ASSVRQGAQGEAF

J: TRBJ2-7
V: TRBV7-9
CDR3: ASSFFRDRVNEQY

J: TRBJ1-1
V: TRBV27
CDR3: ASSWDRGLNTEAF

J: TRBJ2-2
V: TRBV28
CDR3: ASSLNSNTGELF

J: TRBJ2-4
V: TRBV29-1
CDR3: SVQTGLKNIQY

J: TRBJ1-1
V: TRBV7-9
CDR3: ASSRPPVEAF

J: TRBJ2-3
V: TRBV29-1
CDR3: SVARGPSDTQY

J: TRBJ1-1
V: TRBV6-7
CDR3: ASSYRSGATAF

J: TRBJ2-2
V: TRBV4-2
CDR3: ASSQAGQGAGTGELF

J: TRBJ2-2
V: TRBV7-3
CDR3: ASSFYYTGELF

J: TRBJ1-5
V: TRBV10-2
CDR3: ASSERDYQPQH

J: TRBJ2-3
V: TRBV9
CDR3: ASSPGQGLTDTQY

J: TRBJ2-7
V: TRBV27
CDR3: ASSLSQGYEQY

J: TRBJ2-6
V: TRBV6-5
CDR3: ASQRGGANVLT

J: NA
V: TRBV5-6
CDR3: ASSAGQGAPYEQY

J: TRBJ1-6
V: TRBV27
CDR3: ASCRAGSPLH

J: TRBJ2-6
V: TRBV4-1
CDR3: ASSQAQGRPSGANGLT

J: TRBJ2-5
V: TRBV15
CDR3: ATSRGRGPFETQY

J: TRBJ1-4
V: TRBV30
CDR3: AWSVARARRGLF

J: TRBJ2-4
V: TRBV6-1
CDR3: ASRGLLLAKNIQY

J: TRBJ2-4
V: TRBV2
CDR3: ASSASGEAKNIQY

J: TRBJ1-5
V: TRBV4-2
CDR3: ASSQDADSNQPQH

J: TRBJ2-7
V: TRBV28
CDR3: ASSRGSPMSH

J: TRBJ1-1
V: TRBV29-1
CDR3: SATGEATEAF

J: TRBJ2-2
V: TRBV6-6
CDR3: ASVIGPNTGELF

J: TRBJ2-2
V: TRBV6-4
CDR3: ASSEMAGLHTGELF

J: TRBJ2-1
V: TRBV30
CDR3: AWSNKGTSRIHNEQF

J: TRBJ1-2
V: TRBV28
CDR3: ASSLNGAQGLDGYT

J: TRBJ2-3
V: TRBV5-1
CDR3: ASSLDGSSTDTQY

J: TRBJ2-5
V: TRBV7-9
CDR3: ASSALATTSGIETQY

J: TRBJ2-1
V: TRBV18
CDR3: ASSQLPLAGGSVGQF

J: TRBJ2-7
V: TRBV28
CDR3: ASRAQGSYEQY

J: TRBJ2-7
V: TRBV5-5
CDR3: ASRTTSGYEQY

J: TRBJ2-1
V: TRBV4-1
CDR3: ASSGAGVYNEQF

J: TRBJ1-5
V: TRBV30
CDR3: AWGTGLDQPQH

J: TRBJ1-2
V: TRBV2
CDR3: ASSGTGGTSNYGYT

J: TRBJ2-2
V: TRBV28
CDR3: ASGGGPGELF

J: TRBJ1-4
V: TRBV7-2
CDR3: ASSSLAGKLF

J: TRBJ1-1
V: TRBV4-1
CDR3: ASSQEERSLNTEAF

J: TRBJ2-2
V: TRBV7-2
CDR3: ASSFGGLPGELF

J: TRBJ1-3
V: TRBV4-1
CDR3: ASSQDLPASGNTIY

J: TRBJ2-7
V: TRBV28
CDR3: ASIGDTSYEQY

J: TRBJ2-5
V: TRBV5-1
CDR3: ASSLTGYPQETQY

J: TRBJ1-2
V: TRBV18
CDR3: ASSPLAGYGYT

J: TRBJ2-7
V: TRBV7-9
CDR3: ASSLGRLGQGSYEQY

J: TRBJ1-1
V: TRBV6-1
CDR3: ASSGVGGTEMASV

J: TRBJ1-5
V: TRBV2
CDR3: ASSEAGVGGPQH

J: TRBJ1-1
V: TRBV25-1
CDR3: ASGGQGTVNTEAF

J: TRBJ2-2
V: TRBV11-2
CDR3: ASSRGTSDTGELF